This T cell receptor (beta chain) stems from a study of Graves' ophthalmopathy and Graves' hyperthyroidism. Among the exclusions were patients with other autoimmune diseases, uncontrolled infections, pregnancy or lactation. Researchers took RNA transcripts and amplified TCR beta CDR3 regions from them. First-round RT-PCR employed HTBI primers, with a second-round multiplex PCR after it. TCRdb processed the multiplex PCR reads anew with MiXCR; each CDR3 protein has one entry. The sample holds 650,000 to 900,000 distinct CDR3 sequences, roughly 41% seen once. This TCR was sampled from an adult man with Graves' ophthalmopathy. The sequencing sample was made of peripheral blood.

The CDR3: CASRRTGFSGNTIYF. The CDR3 coding sequence is TGTGCCAGCAGACGGACAGGGTTCTCTGGAAACACCATATATTTT. The chain combines TRBV2 with TRBJ1-3; 8 positions agree with TRBD1. V shed 6 bases and J 0 bases; nucleotides not matched to a gene: 4. From germline, CDR1 is SNHLY and CDR2 FYNNEI. CDR3 size: 15 residues.